The following is a T cell receptor beta chain sequence with its context. The antigen is undetermined. The sample belongs to a study of OX40 agonist ivuxolimab in advanced cancers. Study overall: Cohort: about 82% men, mean age approximately 66, aged about 23 to 79.

Deletions cut 0 bases from V and 1 base from J, with 13 bases between. This CDR3 region has 17 residues. CDR1 and CDR2 from the germline V gene are SGDLS and YYNGEE. Study observations and caveats: The CD4+ and CD8+ T cells in the blood had expanded clonally by week 6 at 0.1 to 3.0 mg/kg.

Libraries were prepared by immunoSEQ multiplex PCR; TCRdb keeps only in-frame clonotypes and omits some of them. The sample carries 45,000 to 60,000 clones, around nine tenths recorded once. The input for sequencing was CD4+ or CD8+ T cells sorted from blood, taken in a trial of the OX40 agonist ivuxolimab. This chain connects TRBV9 to TRBJ2-2; D tentatively reads TRBD1 or TRBD2 (6 bases each). The receptor was isolated from an adult with an advanced solid tumor such as melanoma, head and neck, liver or kidney cancer. CDR3 sequence (DNA): TGTGCCAGCAGCGTAGAGGGGGGCCGCGGGAACACCGGGGAGCTGTTTTTT. Its protein is CASSVEGGRGNTGELFF.